The source of this TCR beta chain is a study of blood T cell repertoires in COVID-19. Background on the study: Both acute and convalescent COVID-19 samples were obtained from the United States, Italy and Spain. T cells, B-cell-depleted T cells, or PBMCs provided the cDNA or gDNA that served as material.

Original data processing: Amplification of reference gene primers provided the estimated nucleated cell counts. Only in-frame clones appear in the TCRdb table, and some are missing; sequencing was by immunoSEQ multiplex PCR. V and J calls and clone size are as listed in that table; D and trimming were resolved from the DNA. The table includes around 69,000 clones, roughly 87% detected once. Losses at the gene ends were 4 bases for V and 3 bases for J; bases not matched to a gene: 6. Germline V CDR1 and CDR2: SGHVS, FQNEAQ. The CDR3 has 15 residues. Material: peripheral blood. This clonotype originated in a woman in her 50s with active COVID-19. The V and J genes are TRBV7-8 and TRBJ1-2, with 9 bases lining up with TRBD1. The CDR3 spells CASSSNRGRDYGYTF. As DNA, the CDR3 is TGTGCCAGCAGCTCCAACAGGGGGCGCGACTATGGCTACACCTTC.